This T cell receptor beta chain was sequenced in a study of blood T cell repertoires in COVID-19. On the study more broadly: The study drew acute and convalescent COVID-19 samples from the United States, Italy and Spain. Sources were T cells, B-cell-depleted T cells, or PBMCs; the material itself was cDNA or gDNA.

Under the authors' procedure: Estimation of nucleated cell counts relied on the amplification of reference gene primers. The method was immunoSEQ multiplex PCR; TCRdb's version includes in-frame clones alone and lacks a portion of them. V and J calls and clone size come straight from that table; D and trimming were deduced from the DNA. The sample has about 61,000 clones; roughly 91% are singletons. CDR3 length: 14 amino acids. V shed 2 bases and J shed 4 bases, with 11 bases lying between them. Germline V lookup: CDR1 SGHAT, CDR2 FQNNGV. This chain links TRBV11-2 with TRBJ1-1, with D possibly matching TRBD1 (6 bases). The TCR comes from a human donor in a cohort sampled during active COVID-19. The sequenced sample consisted of peripheral blood. CDR3 DNA: TGTGCCAGCAGCTTAATGGGGGCCGTCACTGAAGCTTTCTTT. It is translated as CASSLMGAVTEAFF.